A single sample is the source of the 27 T cell receptor beta chains below, sequenced in a study of cytomegalovirus exposure and HLA in healthy donors (dated by TCRdb to about 2017). Library preparation used the immunoSEQ multiplex PCR assay. For the multiplex PCR, a mixture combining 60 forward primers for TCR Vbeta segments and 13 reverse primers for TCR Jbeta segments was used. TCRdb mirrors the immuneACCESS table, restricted to in-frame sequences. Some clones are absent from its copies; in checked studies, under half trace to an unresolved V gene, and the reason for the others is unknown. The sample table lists about 120,000 clones, around three quarters of them with a count of one. The leading ten clones occupy around 1.3% of the sample. The source material was PBMCs. These TCRs come from a female donor in good health and CMV-seronegative.

V gene TRBV27 combines with J gene TRBJ2-5; a weak D match, TRBD1 (5 bases). The germline V gene encodes CDR1 MNHEY and CDR2 SMNVEV (reference sequence). CDR3 length: 14 amino acids. The V end was cut by 6 bases, the J end by 2 bases, with 13 bases between. This CDR3 reads CASRRMTEQETQYF. The CDR3 coding sequence is TGTGCCAGCAGAAGGATGACAGAACAAGAGACCCAGTACTTC.

This chain connects TRBV5-1 to TRBJ2-3, with 8 bases lining up with TRBD2. The CDR3 is 16 amino acids. Looked up from germline, CDR1 is SGHRS and CDR2 is YFSETQ. J was trimmed by 7 bases and V by 3 bases; bases with no gene match: 13. The CDR3 nucleotides are TGCGCCAGCAGCTACCCAGACCGGGGGGGATTTAATACGCAGTATTTT. Translated, it gives CASSYPDRGGFNTQYF. Complete variable domain (other parts from reference TRBV5-1 and TRBJ2-3): KAGVTQTPRYLIKTRGQQVTLSCSPISGHRSVSWYQQTPGQGLQFLFEYFSETQRNKGNFPGRFSGRQFSNSRSEMNVSTLELGDSALYLCASSYPDRGGFNTQYFGPGTRLTVL.

This chain uses TRBV19 with TRBJ2-6; TRBD1 matches 9 bases. The CDR3 runs to 18 residues. Trimming took 3 bases from V and 1 from J; bases not matched to a gene: 7. Germline assignment: CDR1 LNHDA and CDR2 SQIVND (reference sequence). The CDR3 loop reads CASSIGTGISSGANVLTF. The CDR3 DNA sequence: TGTGCCAGTAGTATTGGGACAGGGATCTCTTCTGGGGCCAACGTCCTGACTTTC. Based on the CDR3 plus reference TRBV19 and TRBJ2-6, the full variable domain is DGGITQSPKYLFRKEGQNVTLSCEQNLNHDAMYWYRQDPGQGLRLIYYSQIVNDFQKGDIAEGYSVSREKKESFPLTVTSAQKNPTAFYLCASSIGTGISSGANVLTFGAGSRLTVL.

This clone was observed a handful of times. The chain couples TRBV6-6 to TRBJ1-2; possibly TRBD1 for D (6 bases). This CDR3 is 15 amino acids long. The V gene's germline CDR1 is MNHNY and CDR2 SVGAGI (reference sequence). The germline V and J ends were trimmed by 5 bases and 0 bases, with 13 bases remaining between them. The CDR3 DNA follows: TGTGCCAGCAGTACAACCGGACAGACTAACTATGGCTACACCTTC. Translating gives CASSTTGQTNYGYTF.

This clone was counted only a few times. The gene calls are TRBV30 and TRBJ2-5; D may be TRBD2 (6 bases). Germline V gene lookup returns CDR1 GTSNPN and CDR2 SVGIG (reference sequence). The CDR3 extends over 16 amino acids. The V gene lost 0 bases and the J gene lost 3 bases, with 17 bases spanning the gap. The CDR3 region is CAWSVGLRENEETQYF. The CDR3 DNA is TGTGCCTGGAGTGTCGGTCTACGGGAGAACGAAGAGACCCAGTACTTC.

Worth noting for this clone: At one boundary the junction diverges from the germline segment, which might be a read error. This sequence joins TRBV5-4 and TRBJ1-2; D is possibly TRBD1 (5 bases). Germline V CDR1 and CDR2: SGHNT, YYREEE (reference sequence). The CDR3 runs 13 residues. CDR3 DNA: TGTGCCAGCAGCTTGGCCAGGGACTATGGCCACACCTTC. As protein: CASSLARDYGHTF.

This clone was detected a few times. This chain's CDR3 is CASSLAMGLAGTYEQYF. DNA for the CDR3: TGTGCCAGCAGCTTAGCGATGGGACTAGCGGGAACCTACGAGCAGTACTTC. The chain employs TRBV7-9 and TRBJ2-5, with 13 bases lining up with TRBD2. The closer fit of TRBJ2-7 to the DNA end suggests the J call may be wrong. The CDR3 has 17 amino acids. Germline V gene lookup returns CDR1 SEHNR and CDR2 FQNEAQ (reference sequence).

The chain couples TRBV5-4 to TRBJ2-6, with 14 bases identical to TRBD2. In germline, CDR1 is SGHNT, CDR2 YYREEE (reference sequence). Trimming took 4 bases from V and 2 from J; bases not matched to a gene: 2. The CDR3 has 17 residues. CDR3 bases: TGTGCCAGCAGCAGGACTAGCGGGGGGACTGGGGCCAACGTCCTGACTTTC. It specifies CASSRTSGGTGANVLTF.

The rearrangement links TRBV4-1 to TRBJ2-1; TRBD1 matches 7 bases. J lost 6 bases, V lost 0 bases, and 5 bases had no gene match. The CDR3 spans 15 residues. The V gene's germline CDR1 is MGHRA and CDR2 YSYEKL. CDR3 coding DNA: TGCGCCAGCAGCCAAGAGGGACAGAGGGGCAATGAGCAGTTCTTC. Encoded protein: CASSQEGQRGNEQFF.

This rearrangement joins TRBV7-2 to TRBJ2-5; tentatively, D is TRBD2 (6 bases). The J call could be wrong; TRBJ2-7 is a better fit for the DNA end. This CDR3 region has 15 residues. Germline CDR1 SGHTA, CDR2 FQGNSA. CDR3 DNA: TGTGCCAGCAGTTTTCTAGCGACACTCTCCTACGAGCAGTACTTC. Its protein is CASSFLATLSYEQYF.

This clone showed up just once. This chain joins TRBV11-1 and TRBJ2-7; D possibly corresponds to TRBD1 (5 bases). The CDR3 is made up of 14 amino acids. V dropped 5 bases and J dropped 6 bases, with 17 bases sitting between them. Per germline, CDR1 SGHAT and CDR2 FQDESV (reference sequence). The CDR3 region is CASSPHLDTSEQYF. CDR3 bases: TGTGCCAGCAGCCCTCACCTGGACACGTCCGAGCAGTACTTC. The full variable domain, with the rest looked up from reference TRBV11-1 and TRBJ2-7, is EAEVAQSPRYKITEKSQAVAFWCDPISGHATLYWYRQILGQGPELLVQFQDESVVDDSQLPKDRFSAERLKGVDSTLKIQPAELGDSAMYLCASSPHLDTSEQYFGPGTRLTVT.

The V gene is TRBV4-2, the J gene TRBJ2-5, with TRBD2 as a possible D gene (6 bases). Germline CDR1 LGHNA, CDR2 YNFKEQ. V was shortened by 1 base and J by 5 bases, with 11 bases between the two germline ends. The CDR3 covers 14 residues. The CDR3: CASSQGLVTETQYF. CDR3 DNA: TGTGCCAGCAGCCAAGGACTAGTAACGGAGACCCAGTACTTC.

The chain's CDR3 is CASSEARDYGYTF. CDR3 coding DNA: TGTGCCAGCAGTGAAGCGAGGGACTATGGCTACACCTTC. This chain links TRBV6-1 with TRBJ1-2; D remains unclear. Germline CDR1 is MNHNS and CDR2 is SASEGT. Trimming left V 0 bases short and J 3 bases short, with 5 bases between. This CDR3 comprises 13 residues.

A single count supports this clone. The J gene is TRBJ2-1, the V gene TRBV5-6, with 14 bases fitting TRBD2. V trimming: 4 bases; J trimming: 6 bases; junction bases outside the gene matches: 6. Germline assignment: CDR1 SGHDT and CDR2 YYEEEE. This CDR3 has 16 residues. The chain's CDR3 is CASSRGLAGVSNEQFF. The DNA for the CDR3 is TGTGCCAGCAGCAGGGGACTAGCGGGAGTTTCCAATGAGCAGTTCTTC.

The genes are TRBV6-4 and TRBJ1-5; D is ambiguous. In germline, CDR1 is MRHNA, CDR2 SNTAGT. This CDR3 spans 13 amino acids. V was pared by 1 base and J by 6 bases, with 7 bases between. CDR3 DNA: TGTGCCAGCAGTGACTGGGCGGGTCAGCCCCAGCATTTT. This encodes CASSDWAGQPQHF.

The chain links TRBV16 to TRBJ2-3, with 8 bases lining up with TRBD1. The trim removed 1 base at V and 3 bases at J, leaving 6 bases unmatched. The CDR3 totals 16 residues. Germline assignment: CDR1 KGHSY and CDR2 FQNENV. In DNA form, the CDR3 reads TGTGCCAGCAGCCAATTGTCAGGACAGGGAACAGATACGCAGTATTTT. Encoded protein: CASSQLSGQGTDTQYF.

This chain uses TRBV7-3 with TRBJ2-7; 8 nucleotides line up with TRBD1. Germline V gene sequence: CDR1 SGHTA, CDR2 FQGTGA. The CDR3 loop spans 15 amino acids. The V gene end was trimmed by 2 bases and the J gene end by 4 bases; junction bases not matched to a gene: 7. DNA for the CDR3: TGTGCCAGCAGCTTATACTTTGGGACAGGATACGAGCAGTACTTC. Encoded protein: CASSLYFGTGYEQYF.

The V call is TRBV5-8, the J call TRBJ2-5, with D unresolved. Trimming pared 3 bases from V and 5 bases from J, leaving 8 bases between. Germline CDR1 is SGHTS and CDR2 is YDEGEE. The CDR3 sequence is 12 residues long. The CDR3 sequence: CASSWAGETQYF. Written as DNA, the CDR3 is TGTGCCAGCAGCTGGGCTGGGGAGACCCAGTACTTC.

This clone appeared a single time. The chain joins TRBV6-1 to TRBJ1-2; no definite D call. Germline CDR1 MNHNS, CDR2 SASEGT. V was cut by 4 bases and J by 5 bases, with 11 bases left in between. The length of the CDR3 is 13 residues. The CDR3 loop reads CASSGTPSYGYTF. For the CDR3, the DNA is TGTGCCAGCAGTGGGACTCCAAGTTATGGCTACACCTTC.

The rearrangement joins TRBV7-9 to TRBJ2-1, with TRBD2 as a possible D gene (6 bases). Germline V gives CDR1 SEHNR, CDR2 FQNEAQ (reference sequence). Trimming took 5 bases from V and 7 from J, leaving 12 bases between them. The CDR3 runs 13 residues. CDR3 amino acids: CASSGRLGNEQFF. The CDR3 DNA sequence: TGTGCCAGCAGCGGAAGACTAGGGAATGAGCAGTTCTTC.

The rearrangement links TRBV5-1 to TRBJ2-2; maybe TRBD1 (6 bases). Deletions cut 4 bases from V and 4 bases from J, with 8 bases between. Germline CDR1 and CDR2: SGHRS and YFSETQ. This CDR3 region has 13 residues. Here the CDR3 reads CASSLGGTGELFF. The CDR3 DNA is TGCGCCAGCAGCCTAGGGGGCACCGGGGAGCTGTTTTTT.

The gene calls are TRBV19 and TRBJ2-2; possible D gene TRBD2, 6 bases. V was cut by 6 bases and J by 1 base, with 12 bases left in between. The V gene's germline CDR1 is LNHDA and CDR2 SQIVND (reference sequence). The CDR3 covers 15 residues. The CDR3 loop is CASSHSGRNTGELFF. DNA of the CDR3: TGTGCCAGTAGCCACAGCGGGCGGAACACCGGGGAGCTGTTTTTT.

This clone was detected once. The V call is TRBV9, the J call TRBJ2-1; 8 bases agree with TRBD2. V shed 0 bases and J 7 bases; nucleotides not matched to a gene: 6. This CDR3 is built from 15 residues. Germline V gene sequence: CDR1 SGDLS, CDR2 YYNGEE. The CDR3 nucleotides read TGTGCCAGCAGCGTAGAGGGCGGGGGGACGAATGAGCAGTTCTTC. The encoded protein is CASSVEGGGTNEQFF.

The chain is built from TRBV30 and TRBJ1-6, with 7 bases that match TRBD1. CDR3 length: 13 residues. With V trimmed by 0 bases and J by 10 bases, 3 bases remained unmatched. Germline V gene lookup returns CDR1 GTSNPN and CDR2 SVGIG (reference sequence). This CDR3 reads CAWSVTGVSPLHF. In DNA form, the CDR3 reads TGTGCCTGGAGTGTAACAGGGGTCTCACCCCTCCACTTT. The full variable domain, its missing parts supplied by reference TRBV30 and TRBJ1-6, is SQTIHQWPATLVQPVGSPLSLECTVEGTSNPNLYWYRQAAGRGLQLLFYSVGIGQISSEVPQNLSASRPQDRQFILSSKKLLLSDSGFYLCAWSVTGVSPLHFGNGTRLTVT.

This chain connects TRBV19 to TRBJ2-5; perhaps TRBD2 as D (6 bases). The CDR3 consists of 13 residues. Germline V gives CDR1 LNHDA, CDR2 SQIVND (reference sequence). The CDR3 sequence is CARKRAREETQYF. The CDR3 DNA reads as TGTGCTCGGAAGCGGGCTCGCGAGGAGACCCAGTACTTC.

V and J are TRBV18 and TRBJ1-4, with D uncertain. Deletions cut 1 base from V and 8 bases from J, with 8 bases between. Germline V gene lookup returns CDR1 KGHSH and CDR2 LQKENI. The CDR3 length is 13 residues. DNA for the CDR3: TGTGCCAGCTCACCACGGAGTAACGAAAAACTGTTTTTT. Protein: CASSPRSNEKLFF.

This rearrangement joins TRBV5-8 to TRBJ1-2; 7 bases are a match to TRBD1. Germline CDR1 and CDR2: SGHTS and YDEGEE. There are 14 residues in the CDR3. Unmatched junction bases numbered 9, after V lost 4 bases and J lost 6 bases. CDR3 protein: CASSTNRGVDGYTF. Written as DNA, the CDR3 is TGTGCCAGCAGCACGAACAGGGGTGTAGATGGCTACACCTTC. Full variable domain (outside the CDR3, taken from reference TRBV5-8 and TRBJ1-2): EAGVTQSPTHLIKTRGQQATLRCSPISGHTSVYWYQQALGLGLQFLLWYDEGEERNRGNFPPRFSGRQFPNYSSELNVNALELEDSALYLCASSTNRGVDGYTFGSGTRLTVV.